These 32 T cell receptor beta chains originate from one sample sequenced in a study of blood T cell repertoires in COVID-19 (TCRdb year 2020). Libraries were constructed by the immunoSEQ multiplex PCR assay. Held by TCRdb, this immuneACCESS table contains in-frame sequences only and omits some clones. Under half of the omission traces to an unresolved V gene where checked; the cause of the rest is unknown. The table for this sample lists more than 250,000 clones; roughly 86% of them were counted only once. The ten largest account for approximately 5.3% of the sample. Sequenced sample: PBMCs or T cells enriched from blood (not recorded which). The origin of the receptors is a woman in her twenties or thirties who had recovered from COVID-19.

Details on this clone: The sample has other DNA sequences that encode this CDR3 too. The chain links TRBV29-1 to TRBJ1-1, with unresolved D. Germline-derived CDR1 and CDR2 are SQVTM and ANQGSEA. The CDR3 totals 13 residues. Trimming removed 3 bases from V and 0 bases from J, with 8 bases in between. CDR3 residues: CSVERQLNTEAFF. The CDR3 DNA is TGCAGCGTTGAGCGGCAGCTGAACACTGAAGCTTTCTTT.

The rearrangement links TRBV30 to TRBJ2-7; 7 bases match TRBD1. V was clipped by 5 bases and J by 3 bases; unmatched bases: 1. The CDR3 has 11 residues. CDR1 is GTSNPN and CDR2 is SVGIG in the germline V gene (reference sequence). In DNA form, the CDR3 reads TGTGCCTGGGACAGGGTCTACGAGCAGTACTTC. Encoded protein: CAWDRVYEQYF.

The count of this clone is one. This chain joins TRBV4-2 and TRBJ1-1; D unclear. CDR1 LGHNA and CDR2 YNFKEQ come from the germline V gene. V lost 1 base and J lost 2, with 5 bases in between. This CDR3 comprises 13 residues. The CDR3 sequence: CASSQVINTEAFF. The CDR3 DNA is TGTGCCAGCAGCCAAGTAATCAACACTGAAGCTTTCTTT.

This chain connects TRBV7-9 to TRBJ1-1, with TRBD1 identical over 7 bases. This CDR3 region has 14 residues. V shed 2 bases and J 1 base; nucleotides not matched to a gene: 1. Germline V lookup: CDR1 SEHNR, CDR2 FQNEAQ (reference sequence). The CDR3 here is CASSLRTGNTEAFF. CDR3 coding DNA: TGTGCCAGCAGCTTACGGACAGGGAACACTGAAGCTTTCTTT.

V gene TRBV24-1 combines with J gene TRBJ2-2, with TRBD1 matching over 9 bases. This CDR3 is 14 amino acids long. Germline values: CDR1 KGHDR, CDR2 SFDVKD. V shed 4 bases, J shed 6 bases, and the junction held 2 bases outside the gene matches. This CDR3 is CATSEQGASGELFF. The CDR3 DNA is TGTGCCACCAGTGAACAGGGGGCTTCCGGGGAGCTGTTTTTT.

The J gene is TRBJ1-6, the V gene TRBV28; TRBD1 might be the D (5 bases). V lost 1 base and J lost 9, with 19 bases in between. CDR3 length: 17 residues. CDR1 is MDHEN, CDR2 SYDVKM, per germline. CDR3 region: CASSLFRLGQMLSPLHF. CDR3 coding DNA: TGTGCCAGCAGTTTATTCCGCCTAGGACAAATGCTTTCACCCCTCCACTTT.

The gene calls are TRBV4-3 and TRBJ2-7; unclear D gene. The CDR3 consists of 13 residues. Germline CDR1 and CDR2: LGHNA and YSLEER. Deletions cut 1 base from V and 0 bases from J, with 4 bases between. The CDR3 region has the DNA TGCGCCAGCAGCCAAGGCTACTCCTACGAGCAGTACTTC. Protein sequence: CASSQGYSYEQYF.

The chain couples TRBV4-3 to TRBJ2-1; D gene unclear. From germline, CDR1 is LGHNA and CDR2 YSLEER. The V gene lost 0 bases and the J gene lost 9 bases, with 9 bases spanning the gap. The CDR3 has 13 residues. The CDR3 DNA is TGCGCCAGCAGCCAAGATGGAAGCGCTGAGCAGTTCTTC. This sequence encodes CASSQDGSAEQFF.

This clone was observed once. The chain has TRBV18 and TRBJ1-4; D is ambiguous. The ends were cut back, 3 bases at V and 0 bases at J, with 17 bases in the middle. Germline V CDR1 and CDR2: KGHSH, LQKENI. This CDR3 is built from 18 residues. The CDR3 region has the DNA TGTGCCAGCTCACCCGGTAGACGGGTTGATACAACTAATGAAAAACTGTTTTTT. Translation: CASSPGRRVDTTNEKLFF.

Regarding this clone: Within the sample, other DNA sequences also encode this same CDR3. The chain employs TRBV5-1 and TRBJ1-4, with D perhaps TRBD1 (5 bases). The CDR3 runs 14 residues. The V gene's germline CDR1 is SGHRS and CDR2 YFSETQ. V was shortened by 1 base and J by 4 bases, with 8 bases between the two germline ends. CDR3 bases: TGCGCCAGCAGCTTGACAGGAAGTAATGAAAAACTGTTTTTT. Translating gives CASSLTGSNEKLFF.

This chain links TRBV29-1 with TRBJ1-1, with a tentative D call TRBD1 (6 bases). Germline values: CDR1 SQVTM, CDR2 ANQGSEA. The V end lost 6 bases, the J end lost 4 bases, and 18 bases lay between the germline ends. The CDR3 runs to 14 residues. The CDR3 loop is CSVEHRVGVTEAFF. The CDR3 DNA follows: TGCAGCGTAGAGCACAGGGTTGGGGTCACTGAAGCTTTCTTT.

The V gene is TRBV13, the J gene TRBJ1-1; D perhaps matches TRBD1 (5 bases). This CDR3 comprises 15 residues. V dropped 0 bases and J dropped 7 bases, with 15 bases sitting between them. Per germline, CDR1 PRHDT and CDR2 FYEKMQ (reference sequence). The chain's CDR3 is CASSLGPGRVNEAFF. CDR3 sequence (DNA): TGTGCCAGCAGCTTAGGGCCCGGCAGGGTAAATGAAGCTTTCTTT. Full variable domain (remainder filled in from reference TRBV13 and TRBJ1-1): AAGVIQSPRHLIKEKRETATLKCYPIPRHDTVYWYQQGPGQDPQFLISFYEKMQSDKGSIPDRFSAQQFSDYHSELNMSSLELGDSALYFCASSLGPGRVNEAFFGQGTRLTVV.

The chain couples TRBV21-1 to TRBJ1-6. TRBV21-1 is annotated as a pseudogene. This CDR3 has 15 amino acids. CDR3 loop: CASSNCGGRNSPLHF. The CDR3 nucleotides read TGTGCCAGCAGCAACTGCGGGGGGAGGAATTCACCCCTCCACTTT.

The genes are TRBV19 and TRBJ1-1; possibly TRBD1 for D (5 bases). The CDR3 has 14 amino acids. CDR1 is LNHDA, CDR2 SQIVND, per germline (reference sequence). With 4 bases removed from V and 5 bases from J, the gap between germline ends came to 14 bases. CDR3 loop: CASSRTPGWTEAFF. CDR3 coding DNA: TGTGCCAGTAGTAGGACACCAGGGTGGACTGAAGCTTTCTTT.

This clone was found a few times. The chain links TRBV29-1 to TRBJ1-2; no definite D call. V dropped 0 bases and J dropped 2 bases, with 10 bases sitting between them. This CDR3 contains 14 residues. CDR1 and CDR2 from the germline V gene are SQVTM and ANQGSEA. The DNA for the CDR3 is TGCAGCGTTGAAGATCCCCGCGGAAACTATGGCTACACCTTC. It codes for CSVEDPRGNYGYTF.

The chain carries TRBV6-4 and TRBJ1-1; TRBD1 aligns across 7 bases. V was clipped by 3 bases and J by 4 bases; unmatched bases: 8. In germline, CDR1 is MRHNA, CDR2 SNTAGT. The CDR3 runs to 15 residues. The CDR3 is CASSETGWYGTEAFF. CDR3 nucleotide sequence: TGTGCCAGCAGTGAGACAGGGTGGTATGGCACTGAAGCTTTCTTT.

This chain joins TRBV28 and TRBJ1-2, with 11 bases lining up with TRBD1. Per the germline V gene, CDR1 is MDHEN and CDR2 is SYDVKM. V trimming: 5 bases; J trimming: 6 bases; junction bases outside the gene matches: 5. This CDR3 comprises 14 residues. The CDR3 region has the DNA TGTGCCAGCAGTGGACAGGGGGCGCATAATGGCTACACCTTC. Encoded protein: CASSGQGAHNGYTF.

This sequence joins TRBV12-3 or TRBV12-4 and TRBJ2-7; D is undetermined. The CDR3 covers 12 residues. The ends were cut back, 5 bases at V and 2 bases at J, with 7 bases in the middle. Here the CDR3 DNA reads TGTGCCAGCAGTGACATCACCTACGAGCAGTACTTC. Residues: CASSDITYEQYF.

The chain joins TRBV3-1 (or the pseudogene TRBV3-2) to TRBJ2-5, with D tentatively TRBD2 (6 bases). In germline, CDR1 is LGHDT, CDR2 YNNKEL (reference sequence). V was trimmed by 4 bases and J by 3 bases, leaving 15 bases between them. The CDR3 covers 15 residues. CDR3 DNA sequence: TGTGCCAGCAGCCGGGACTTTAGGCCGGAAGAGACCCAGTACTTC. This gives the protein CASSRDFRPEETQYF.

This chain links TRBV5-1 with TRBJ1-1; D may be TRBD1 (6 bases). The CDR3 runs to 15 residues. The V and J ends lost 0 bases and 2 bases respectively, with 11 bases between them. Germline assignment: CDR1 SGHRS and CDR2 YFSETQ. CDR3 sequence: CASSLETGHNTEAFF. In nucleotides, the CDR3 is TGCGCCAGCAGCTTGGAGACAGGACATAACACTGAAGCTTTCTTT.

The DNA of the CDR3 is TGCAGCGTCCGACCGGGACAGGGGTATGGCTACACCTTC. The encoded protein is CSVRPGQGYGYTF. The chain carries TRBV29-1 and TRBJ1-2; 10 bases map to TRBD1. V trimming: 6 bases; J trimming: 5 bases; junction bases outside the gene matches: 6. In germline, CDR1 is SQVTM, CDR2 ANQGSEA. The CDR3 totals 13 residues.

The chain is built from TRBV4-1 and TRBJ2-5; tentatively, D is TRBD1 (6 bases). Germline lookup yields CDR1 MGHRA and CDR2 YSYEKL. Trimming took 0 bases from V and 5 from J, leaving 16 bases between them. This CDR3 is built from 16 residues. The CDR3 loop reads CASSQEEQGGTETQYF. DNA of the CDR3: TGCGCCAGCAGCCAAGAGGAACAGGGTGGGACGGAGACCCAGTACTTC.

This chain links TRBV6-1 with TRBJ2-1, with 7 bases identical to TRBD1. The CDR3 length is 14 residues. From germline, CDR1 is MNHNS and CDR2 SASEGT. Unmatched junction bases numbered 7, after V lost 3 bases and J lost 8 bases. CDR3 protein: CASSDRGFIDEQFF. The DNA of the CDR3 is TGTGCCAGCAGTGACAGGGGGTTTATCGATGAGCAGTTCTTC.

The chain recombines TRBV28 with TRBJ1-1; perhaps TRBD1 as D (5 bases). The V and J ends lost 3 bases and 1 base respectively, with 9 bases between them. The CDR3 sequence is 14 residues long. Germline V lookup: CDR1 MDHEN, CDR2 SYDVKM. Here the CDR3 DNA reads TGTGCCAGCAGTTTCGAGACAGAGAACACTGAAGCTTTCTTT. Its protein is CASSFETENTEAFF.

This chain uses TRBV19 with TRBJ2-3; 7 nucleotides match TRBD2. The CDR3 consists of 16 residues. The germline CDR1 and CDR2 sequences are LNHDA and SQIVND (reference sequence). The trim removed 0 bases at V and 3 bases at J, leaving 6 bases unmatched. This CDR3 is CASSIEGGFITDTQYF. In DNA, the CDR3 is TGTGCCAGTAGTATAGAGGGGGGGTTTATTACAGATACGCAGTATTTT.

This chain links TRBV18 with TRBJ1-3; D might be TRBD1 (6 bases). Germline V CDR1 and CDR2: KGHSH, LQKENI. This CDR3 contains 16 residues. Trimming took 3 bases from V and 4 from J, leaving 16 bases between them. CDR3: CASSPRQDLEGNTIYF. The CDR3 DNA sequence: TGTGCCAGCTCACCCCGACAGGACTTAGAAGGAAACACCATATATTTT. The whole variable domain, remainder taken from reference TRBV18 and TRBJ1-3, is NAGVMQNPRHLVRRRGQEARLRCSPMKGHSHVYWYRQLPEEGLKFMVYLQKENIIDESGMPKERFSAEFPKEGPSILRIQQVVRGDSAAYFCASSPRQDLEGNTIYFGEGSWLTVV.

The chain carries TRBV3-1 (or the pseudogene TRBV3-2) and TRBJ1-6; D perhaps matches TRBD1 (5 bases). This CDR3 has 14 residues. Deletions cut 1 base from V and 7 bases from J, with 8 bases between. Germline V gene data show CDR1 as LGHDT and CDR2 as YNNKEL (reference sequence). DNA of the CDR3: TGTGCCAGCAGCCAAGCTCGGGGGAATTCACCCCTCCACTTT. Amino acid sequence: CASSQARGNSPLHF.

The CDR3 DNA is TGTGCCAGTAGTATAAGGGGCAGGGCACCAGATGGCTACACCTTC. It encodes CASSIRGRAPDGYTF. The chain recombines TRBV19 with TRBJ1-2; the D gene is possibly TRBD1 (5 bases). Germline loops: CDR1 LNHDA, CDR2 SQIVND (reference sequence). The V and J ends lost 2 bases and 6 bases respectively, with 16 bases between them. The CDR3 consists of 15 residues.

V gene TRBV7-2 combines with J gene TRBJ1-2; the match to TRBD1 covers 7 bases. This CDR3 is built from 15 residues. The germline gives CDR1 SGHTA, CDR2 FQGNSA. Germline trimming cut 1 base from V and 8 bases from J; bases unmatched to any gene: 10. CDR3: CASSLGPEGARGYTF. The CDR3 DNA reads as TGTGCCAGCAGCTTAGGCCCCGAGGGGGCAAGAGGCTACACCTTC.

This chain links TRBV12-3 or TRBV12-4 with TRBJ1-1, with D uncertain. The CDR3 runs 13 residues. V was clipped by 6 bases and J by 1 base, with 9 bases between them. CDR3 protein: CASSWARNTEAFF. CDR3 sequence (DNA): TGTGCCAGCAGCTGGGCGAGGAACACTGAAGCTTTCTTT.

The V and J genes are TRBV12-5 and TRBJ2-3; 7 nucleotides line up with TRBD1. The germline gives CDR1 LGHNT, CDR2 FRNRAP. The ends lost 5 bases at V and 2 bases at J; junction bases unmatched: 7. This CDR3 has 15 residues. CDR3: CASGPRQGDTDTQYF. CDR3 nucleotides: TGTGCTAGTGGTCCCAGACAGGGAGACACAGATACGCAGTATTTT.

Only one count was recorded for this clone. The chain uses TRBV29-1 and TRBJ2-7, with D perhaps TRBD1 (5 bases). Trimming stripped 2 bases from V and 6 bases from J, with 11 bases between. CDR1 and CDR2 (germline): SQVTM, ANQGSEA. CDR3 size: 12 residues. As DNA, the CDR3 is TGCAGCGTTGAACAGGGATTACGCGAGCAGTACTTC. Amino acid sequence: CSVEQGLREQYF.